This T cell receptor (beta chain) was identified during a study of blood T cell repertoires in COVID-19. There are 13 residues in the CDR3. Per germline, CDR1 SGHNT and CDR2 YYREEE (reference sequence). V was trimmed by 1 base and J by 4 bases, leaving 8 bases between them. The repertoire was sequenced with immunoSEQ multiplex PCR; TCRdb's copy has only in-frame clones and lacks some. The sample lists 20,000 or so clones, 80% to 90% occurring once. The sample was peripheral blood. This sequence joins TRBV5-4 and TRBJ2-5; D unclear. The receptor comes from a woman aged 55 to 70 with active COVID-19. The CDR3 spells CASSLPHTETQYF. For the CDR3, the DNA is TGTGCCAGCAGCTTGCCCCACACAGAGACCCAGTACTTC.